This T cell receptor (beta chain) was sequenced for a study of blood T cell repertoires in COVID-19. Whole-study context: Samples came from the United States, Italy and Spain, spanning acute and convalescent COVID-19. Sources were T cells, B-cell-depleted T cells, or PBMCs; the material itself was cDNA or gDNA.

This CDR3 is built from 15 residues. Germline CDR1 is MNHEY and CDR2 is SVGAGI. V was trimmed by 8 bases and J by 2 bases, leaving 18 bases between them. In the original analysis: Quantification of nucleated cells was approximated via reference gene primer amplification. Repertoires were generated with immunoSEQ multiplex PCR, while TCRdb's copy carries only in-frame clones and drops some. Clone size and the V and J calls come from that table; the DNA yielded D and trimming. Of a few hundred thousand clones in the sample, roughly 90% were seen once. Patients in Seattle were enrolled during active infection, then followed longitudinally.

This receptor was identified in a man aged 18 to 35 with COVID-19, enrolled during active disease. The material sequenced was peripheral blood. The rearrangement links TRBV6-5 to TRBJ1-1; D unclear. In DNA form, the CDR3 reads TGTGCCAGCCATCAGCGGAGCAACCTAAACACTGAAGCTTTCTTT. It translates to CASHQRSNLNTEAFF.